The sequence of this TCR beta chain was determined in a study of breast tumors, draining lymph nodes, adjacent tissues (dated by TCRdb to the mid-2010s). Background for the entire study: TCR beta repertoires were compared across tumor, adjacent nontumor tissue and axillary lymph nodes obtained from breast cancer patients. In human breast cancer, the study set out to evaluate how tumor, surrounding tissue and draining lymph node repertoires relate to one another and whether T cells may move between these sites. What the study reported, not specific to this receptor: The conclusion that tumor T cells originate in lymph nodes was presented as consistent with a hypothesis rather than as directly demonstrated. A scenario in which most tumor T cells derive from the lymph node and then expand within tumor tissue was judged to be consistent with the data. Tumor T-cell repertoires showed less diversity than lymph node repertoires and more diversity than nontumor tissue repertoires, and tumor T-cell repertoires showed preferential V and J gene usage. The similarity between tumor and nontumor tissue repertoires was significantly greater in luminal-like breast cancer than in basal-like breast cancer.

This clonotype was recorded many times. Its cognate antigen has yet to be identified. There are no base qualities to consult, and no much larger clone falls within one base. TCRdb names Illumina HiSeq 2000 as the instrument used. TCR beta chain libraries were generated through multiplex PCR amplification. High-throughput sequencing was used to analyze the amplified TCR beta chain products. TCRdb took the public reads, trimmed them with fastp at Q25, ran MiXCR for clone calling and kept in-frame beta chains. Identical CDR3 proteins give one entry, which carries the most common genes and DNA. The sample profile shows around 43,000 distinct CDR3 sequences; around 23% of them were found once. The ten largest clones add up to under 9.5% of the sample. Via the germline V gene (reference sequence), CDR1 is SEHNR and CDR2 FQNEAQ. The V end loses 5 bases and the J end loses 1 base, and a stretch of 10 bases separates them. From the cysteine through the phenylalanine, the CDR3 covers 14 amino acids. Only the CDR3 region is kept as DNA, spanning 42 bases read in frame from base 1.

Here the chain combines TRBV7-9 and TRBJ2-3, with the D gene not clear enough to name. The clonotype comes from a female donor with breast cancer. Some clones in this sample may be carry-over from other donors' samples. The sample was breast tumor tissue. At the DNA level, the sequence is TGTGCCAGCAGCCGTCATGGCGGCACAGATACGCAGTATTTT. The translation is CASSRHGGTDTQYF.